Here is one T cell receptor beta chain with its context. Its antigen is unidentified. The CDR3 end lies 3 residues beyond the end of the read and is filled in from the germline J gene. The data were obtained in a study of T cell clonality in common variable immunodeficiency. General study points: Compared with healthy controls, CVID subjects showed increased TCRbeta clonality, mostly in about a third. Shared TCRbeta clones were fewer between CVID subjects than controls.

Donors gave roughly 4.5 to 8.5 ml heparinized peripheral whole blood. Some clones are missing from TCRdb's copy, which holds only in-frame ones; the method was immunoSEQ multiplex PCR. This table holds 30,000 to 40,000 clones with no singletons; the top ten claim over 8%. CDR1 LNHDA and CDR2 SQIVND come from the germline V gene (reference sequence). The CDR3 is made up of 14 amino acids. The sequencing sample was made of peripheral blood mononuclear cells. The V gene is TRBV19, the J gene TRBJ2-3, with 10 bases lining up with TRBD2. The sequence derives from a person aged 18 to 75 in good health. Here the CDR3 reads CASSMGLASETQYF. The CDR3 bases that were read are TGTGCCAGTAGTATGGGACTAGCGTCGGAGACG.